The 6 T cell receptor beta chains below come from one sample, sequenced in a study of cytomegalovirus exposure and HLA in healthy donors. The PCR made use of 60 Vbeta and 13 Jbeta primers. The assay was immunoSEQ multiplex PCR, and TCRdb's table has in-frame clones only and misses some. Here the sample spans some 150,000 clones, about 61% being singletons. Source material: PBMCs. These receptor sequences come from a woman aged 40 to 55 in good health and CMV-seronegative.

The J gene is TRBJ1-6, the V gene TRBV7-2; D ambiguous. CDR3 length equals 16 residues. Between the trimmed V and J ends, which lost 3 bases and 8 bases, there was a span of 17 bases. The germline gives CDR1 SGHTA, CDR2 FQGNSA. In DNA form, the CDR3 reads TGTGCCAGCAGCTTGTTTTCATCTAGACCCGATTCACCCCTCCACTTT. Amino acid sequence: CASSLFSSRPDSPLHF.

V usage is TRBV6-1 and J usage is TRBJ1-5, with unresolved D. The CDR3 is made up of 12 amino acids. The V and J ends lost 11 bases and 2 bases respectively, with 10 bases between them. Germline V gives CDR1 MNHNS, CDR2 SASEGT. The CDR3 here is CAGRSGNQPQHF. The CDR3 region has the DNA TGTGCCGGGAGGAGTGGCAATCAGCCCCAGCATTTT.

The chain has TRBV10-1 and TRBJ2-3; D is possibly TRBD2 (7 bases). The CDR3 is 17 residues long. Germline CDR1 and CDR2: WNHNN and SYGVQD (reference sequence). V was shortened by 5 bases and J by 0 bases, with 18 bases between the two germline ends. CDR3 sequence reads: CASSTDSRGPSTDTQYF. CDR3 DNA sequence: TGCGCCAGCAGTACCGACTCGCGGGGGCCAAGCACAGATACGCAGTATTTT.

This clone was counted only a few times. The V and J genes are TRBV7-3 and TRBJ1-4, with a tentative D call TRBD1 (6 bases). Germline V gives CDR1 SGHTA, CDR2 FQGTGA. V shed 5 bases and J shed 5 bases, with 12 bases lying between them. CDR3 length: 14 amino acids. The CDR3 protein is CASSPYQGNEKLFF. DNA of the CDR3: TGTGCCAGCAGCCCCTACCAGGGGAATGAAAAACTGTTTTTT.

This rearrangement joins TRBV20-1 to TRBJ1-1; D unclear. The CDR3 extends over 8 amino acids. Germline-derived CDR1 and CDR2 are DFQATT and SNEGSKA (reference sequence). Trimming took off 7 bases at V and 11 bases at J, with 8 bases between the two ends. CDR3 nucleotide sequence: TGCAGTGGACCGAGGGCTTTCTTT. Its protein product is CSGPRAFF.

Remarks on this clone: The identical CDR3 is also encoded by other nucleotide sequences in the sample. The chain joins TRBV5-1 to TRBJ1-5; a weak D match, TRBD1 (5 bases). CDR1 is SGHRS and CDR2 is YFSETQ in the germline V gene. Trimming removed 4 bases at V and 0 bases at J, with 11 bases between. This CDR3 region has 15 residues. The DNA of the CDR3 is TGCGCCAGCAGCCCGGGACTGTATAGCAATCAGCCCCAGCATTTT. Protein product: CASSPGLYSNQPQHF.